Below, one TCR beta chain is given with its context. The data stem from a study of blood T cell repertoires in COVID-19. Assay: immunoSEQ multiplex PCR; the TCRdb copy retains only in-frame clones and omits some. The table lists tens of thousands of clones, less than 95% of them singletons. Germline V CDR1 and CDR2: LNHDA, SQIVND (reference sequence). Between the trimmed V and J ends, which lost 3 bases and 4 bases, there was a span of 12 bases. The CDR3 totals 14 residues. Sequencing was carried out using peripheral blood. This chain connects TRBV19 to TRBJ1-2; perhaps TRBD1 as D (5 bases). This TCR was sampled from a human donor in a cohort sampled during active COVID-19. The CDR3 region has the DNA TGTGCCAGTAGTATGCGGGGGGATGGCTATGGCTACACCTTC. Its translation is CASSMRGDGYGYTF.